The T cell receptor beta chain described here comes from a study of shared clonotypes between healthy human individuals. Findings and caveats of the study: Sharing across four donors was seen in roughly 5% of naive CD4 clonotypes.

The naive CD8 fraction comprised CD45RO-negative cells positively selected for CCR7 and excluded terminally differentiated effector memory CD45RA+ cells. Sequencing used immunoSEQ multiplex PCR; TCRdb keeps in-frame clones, though not all of them. The table has roughly 2 million clones, just under 95% seen once; the top ten hold 1% to 1.3%. Notes on this clone: Its matching antigen is unknown. One junction end disagrees with the germline gene, perhaps due to a read error.

CDR3 length equals 15 residues. Per germline, CDR1 SSHAT and CDR2 FNYEAQ (reference sequence). The clonotype originates from a young man in good health. The J gene is TRBJ2-2, the V gene TRBV7-7; 8 bases agree with TRBD1. The sequencing input was naive CD8+ T cells sorted from blood. DNA of the CDR3: TGTGCTAGCAGTTCCGGGACAGGAGCAGGTGGGGAGCTGTTTTTT. Translated: CASSSGTGAGGELFF.